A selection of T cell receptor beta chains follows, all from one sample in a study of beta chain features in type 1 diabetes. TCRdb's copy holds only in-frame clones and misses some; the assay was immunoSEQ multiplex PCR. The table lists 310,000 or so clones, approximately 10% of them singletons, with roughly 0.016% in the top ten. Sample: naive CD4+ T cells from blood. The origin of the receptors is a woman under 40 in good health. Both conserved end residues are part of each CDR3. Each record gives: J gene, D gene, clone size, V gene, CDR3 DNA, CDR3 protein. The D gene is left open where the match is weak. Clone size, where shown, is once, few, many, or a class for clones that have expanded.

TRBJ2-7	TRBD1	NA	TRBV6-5	TGTGCCAGCAGTTACTCGGGACAGGCCTTTCGTGGGCAGTACTTC	CASSYSGQAFRGQYF
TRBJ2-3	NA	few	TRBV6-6	TGTGCCAGCATACTGGCAGATACGCAGTATTTT	CASILADTQYF
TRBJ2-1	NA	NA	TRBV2	TGTGCCAGCAGTGACGTGAGACAGAACAATGAGCAGTTCTTC	CASSDVRQNNEQFF
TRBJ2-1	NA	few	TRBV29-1	TGCAGCGAACTAGTGACCTACAATGAGCAGTTCTTC	CSELVTYNEQFF
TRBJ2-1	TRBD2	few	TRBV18	TGTGCCAGCTCACCACCGGGACTAGCCCAAAGAGGGCAGTTCTTC	CASSPPGLAQRGQFF
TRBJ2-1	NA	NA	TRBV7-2	TGTGCCAGCAGCTTAGTGGAGGGCCCGGCCGGTGAGCAGTTCTTC	CASSLVEGPAGEQFF
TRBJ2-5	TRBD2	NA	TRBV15	TGTGCCACCAGCAGGGCTAGCGGGAGGGCCGGGGAGACCCAGTACTTC	CATSRASGRAGETQYF
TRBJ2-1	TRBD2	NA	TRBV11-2	TGTGCCAGCAGCCTCATAGCGGGGCGCTCCTACAATGAGCAGTTCTTC	CASSLIAGRSYNEQFF
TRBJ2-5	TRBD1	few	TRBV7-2	TGTGCCAGCAGACGGAGACAGGGTACGCAACAAGAGACCCAGTACTTC	CASRRRQGTQQETQYF
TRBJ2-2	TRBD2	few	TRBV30	TGTGCTTGGATCGGCGGGAGGGCCGACACCGGGGAGCTGTTTTTT	CAWIGGRADTGELFF
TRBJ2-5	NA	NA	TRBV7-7	TGTGCTAGCAGCTCAACGTTGGGCAGTTCGTTGGAGACCCAGTACTTC	CASSSTLGSSLETQYF
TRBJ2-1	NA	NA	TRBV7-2	TGTGCCAGCAGCTTCGCCCGGGGCAATGAGCAGTTCTTC	CASSFARGNEQFF
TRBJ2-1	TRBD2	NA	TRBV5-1	TGCGCCAGCAGCTTGACAGCGGGACCCCTTTGGGAGCAGTTCTTC	CASSLTAGPLWEQFF
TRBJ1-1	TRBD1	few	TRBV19	TGTGCCACAACAGGGGCCGAGAACACTGAAGCTTTCTTT	CATTGAENTEAFF
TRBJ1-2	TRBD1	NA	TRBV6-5	TGTGCCAGCAGTCAGGGGACAGGACAGAACTATGGCTACACCTTC	CASSQGTGQNYGYTF
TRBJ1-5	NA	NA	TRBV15	TGTGCCACCAGCAGAGACCGGACAAGCAATCAGCCCCAGCATTTT	CATSRDRTSNQPQHF